The 5 T cell receptor beta chains below were found in one sample sequenced in a study of blood T cell repertoires in COVID-19. Some clones are missing from TCRdb's copy, which holds only in-frame ones; the method was immunoSEQ multiplex PCR. The repertoire includes about 32,000 clones, approximately 93% of them detected once, and about 0.86% sits in the top ten. The sequencing input was peripheral blood. These receptors were collected from a male donor with active COVID-19.

The V and J genes are TRBV7-9 and TRBJ1-1; 7 nucleotides line up with TRBD1. J lost 1 base, V lost 4 bases, and 3 bases had no gene match. This CDR3 comprises 14 residues. Germline V lookup: CDR1 SEHNR, CDR2 FQNEAQ (reference sequence). In nucleotides, the CDR3 is TGTGCCAGCAGCTCGTACAGGGGGAACACTGAAGCTTTCTTT. It is translated as CASSSYRGNTEAFF.

This clone was counted a single time. The chain carries TRBV16 and TRBJ1-1; D remains ambiguous. Germline CDR1 KGHSY, CDR2 FQNENV. The CDR3 has 14 amino acids. Deletions cut 1 base from V and 2 bases from J, with 8 bases between. In DNA form, the CDR3 reads TGTGCCAGCAGCCAATTAGGGAGTAACACTGAAGCTTTCTTT. Translation gives CASSQLGSNTEAFF. The full variable domain, rest sourced from reference TRBV16 and TRBJ1-1, is GEEVAQTPKHLVRGEGQKAKLYCAPIKGHSYVFWYQQVLKNEFKFLISFQNENVFDETGMPKERFSAKCLPNSPCSLEIQATKLEDSAVYFCASSQLGSNTEAFFGQGTRLTVV.

This chain connects TRBV25-1 to TRBJ2-3; 7 positions agree with TRBD2. V lost 2 bases, J lost 4 bases, and 12 bases stayed unmatched. Germline V gene data show CDR1 as MGHDK and CDR2 as SYGVNS. CDR3 length: 17 residues. The CDR3: CASSETRTSNYPDTQYF. The CDR3, as DNA: TGTGCCAGCAGTGAAACTCGGACTAGTAATTATCCAGATACGCAGTATTTT.

This sequence joins TRBV5-5 and TRBJ1-1; a weak D match, TRBD1 (5 bases). Germline CDR1 is SGHKS and CDR2 is YYEKEE (reference sequence). V was shortened by 1 base and J by 2 bases, with 12 bases between the two germline ends. The length of the CDR3 is 15 residues. CDR3: CASSLSTGVNTEAFF. Written as DNA, the CDR3 is TGTGCCAGCAGCTTGTCCACAGGAGTTAACACTGAAGCTTTCTTT.

The V gene is TRBV6-5, the J gene TRBJ2-1; 9 bases are shared with TRBD1. CDR3 length: 13 amino acids. The V gene's germline CDR1 is MNHEY and CDR2 SVGAGI. Trimming removed 7 bases from V and 8 bases from J; junction bases left unmatched: 6. The CDR3: CASTLGQGYEQFF. CDR3 coding DNA: TGTGCCAGCACCCTGGGACAGGGCTATGAGCAGTTCTTC.